These 28 T cell receptor beta chains share one sample of origin, sequenced in a study of immune heterogeneity within non-small cell lung tumors. Using 32 V and 13 J primers, multiplex PCR amplified TCR beta CDR3. TCRdb re-derived calls from the multiplex PCR reads in MiXCR, one entry per CDR3 protein. The sample lists 22,000 or so distinct CDR3 sequences, around 28% seen once, with 4.1% in the top ten. The template for each sample was roughly 600 ng of genomic DNA, which had been extracted from bulk tumor tissue. Several far-apart biopsies were taken per primary tumor during surgery. It was patients with untreated, newly diagnosed non-small cell lung cancer who underwent curative surgery. Material for sequencing was lung tumor tissue. The receptors originated from a man between 40 and 49 years old with non-small cell lung cancer.

This CDR3 is CASRRTTSATWNEQFF. In nucleotides, the CDR3 is TGTGCCAGCAGGCGGACCACTAGCGCTACGTGGAATGAGCAGTTCTTC. The chain couples TRBV7-8 to TRBJ2-1; TRBD2 matches at 7 bases. Trimming took 6 bases from V and 7 from J; bases not matched to a gene: 15. Germline CDR1 SGHVS, CDR2 FQNEAQ. The CDR3 totals 16 residues.

The rearrangement uses TRBV11-2 and TRBJ2-2; D gene uncertain. The V end lost 3 bases, the J end lost 2 bases, and 7 bases lay between the germline ends. Per germline, CDR1 SGHAT and CDR2 FQNNGV. The CDR3 runs 14 residues. DNA for the CDR3: TGTGCCAGCAGCTTCCAACCAAACACCGGGGAGCTGTTTTTT. As protein: CASSFQPNTGELFF.

This clonotype was seen at least ten times. This chain connects TRBV12-3 or TRBV12-4 to TRBJ1-1; no definite D call. The CDR3 has 11 amino acids. Trimming cost V 0 bases and J 7 bases, with 3 bases left between them. Here the CDR3 DNA reads TGTGCCAGCAGTTTAGCGGTTGAAGCTTTCTTT. The encoded protein is CASSLAVEAFF.

As regards this clonotype: The junction differs from germline at one of its ends, possibly a read error. The genes are TRBV20-1 and TRBJ2-7; possibly TRBD1 for D (6 bases). This CDR3 region has 13 residues. CDR1 and CDR2 (germline): DFQATT, SNEGSKA (reference sequence). CDR3: CSASRQGSYEHYF. For the CDR3, the DNA is TGCAGTGCTAGTCGCCAGGGGAGCTACGAGCATTACTTC.

This chain links TRBV5-4 with TRBJ2-3; D could derive from TRBD1 or TRBD2 (5 bases each). Trimming removed 2 bases at V and 2 bases at J, with 12 bases between. The CDR3 consists of 15 residues. Germline V lookup: CDR1 SGHNT, CDR2 YYREEE (reference sequence). CDR3 nucleotides: TGTGCCAGCAGCTTAGTCATGGGACCCACAGATACGCAGTATTTT. It specifies CASSLVMGPTDTQYF. Complete variable domain (other parts from reference TRBV5-4 and TRBJ2-3): ETGVTQSPTHLIKTRGQQVTLRCSSQSGHNTVSWYQQALGQGPQFIFQYYREEENGRGNFPPRFSGLQFPNYSSELNVNALELDDSALYLCASSLVMGPTDTQYFGPGTRLTVL.

This rearrangement joins TRBV27 to TRBJ2-3; no definite D call. Germline V lookup: CDR1 MNHEY, CDR2 SMNVEV (reference sequence). The CDR3 spans 14 residues. V was cut by 3 bases and J by 2 bases, with 9 bases left in between. CDR3 in amino acids: CASSFYQDTDTQYF. DNA of the CDR3: TGTGCCAGCAGTTTTTACCAAGACACAGATACGCAGTATTTT.

The chain carries TRBV30 and TRBJ2-4; 7 positions agree with TRBD2. The CDR3 covers 13 residues. Germline values: CDR1 GTSNPN, CDR2 SVGIG (reference sequence). Losses at the gene ends were 2 bases for V and 8 bases for J; bases not matched to a gene: 6. The CDR3: CAWSWAGVDIQYF. The CDR3 nucleotides are TGTGCCTGGAGTTGGGCGGGGGTGGACATTCAGTACTTC.

This clonotype appeared many times. The rearrangement links TRBV6-1 to TRBJ2-1; 7 bases line up with TRBD1. Germline assignment: CDR1 MNHNS and CDR2 SASEGT. The CDR3 is 13 amino acids. V dropped 5 bases and J dropped 7; count of bases not matched to a gene: 5. The CDR3 reads CASSTGDANEQFF. In DNA form, the CDR3 reads TGTGCCAGCAGTACAGGGGATGCGAATGAGCAGTTCTTC.

This clonotype was recorded at least ten times. The chain joins TRBV2 to TRBJ2-7, with TRBD2 identical over 7 bases. Germline V gives CDR1 SNHLY, CDR2 FYNNEI. The CDR3 length is 14 residues. V was clipped by 7 bases and J by 2 bases; unmatched bases: 8. CDR3 amino acids: CASTKTSPTYEQYF. DNA of the CDR3: TGTGCCAGCACCAAGACTAGCCCAACCTACGAGCAGTACTTC.

The table lists this clonotype with many counts. The CDR3 is CSARVSAAYGYTF. CDR3 DNA: TGCAGTGCTAGAGTTTCAGCTGCCTATGGCTACACCTTC. The gene calls are TRBV20-1 and TRBJ1-2, with unresolved D. Trimming left V 1 base short and J 4 bases short, with 10 bases between. The CDR3 totals 13 residues. CDR1 is DFQATT and CDR2 is SNEGSKA in the germline V gene (reference sequence).

This clonotype was found many times. At one end the junction does not follow the germline gene, possibly because of a read error. The chain uses TRBV7-9 and TRBJ2-3; D not resolved. The CDR3 length is 12 residues. Germline V gene lookup returns CDR1 SEHNR and CDR2 FQNEAQ (reference sequence). The CDR3 DNA is TGTGCCAGCAGCATAGCCACAGATACGCAGTATTTT. It codes for CASSIATDTQYF.

This clonotype was counted a few times. This chain links TRBV3-1 with TRBJ2-3; 11 nucleotides line up with TRBD2. The CDR3 sequence is 16 residues long. V lost 4 bases to trimming and J lost 5 bases; unmatched junction nucleotides: 8. CDR1 LGHDT and CDR2 YNNKEL come from the germline V gene (reference sequence). CDR3 in DNA: TGTGCCAGCAGCCCAGCGACTAGCGGGATAAGAGATACGCAGTATTTT. The encoded protein is CASSPATSGIRDTQYF.

The chain is built from TRBV3-1 and TRBJ1-2; the match to TRBD1 covers 7 bases. V lost 7 bases, J lost 2 bases, and 4 bases stayed unmatched. There are 13 residues in the CDR3. Looked up from germline, CDR1 is LGHDT and CDR2 is YNNKEL (reference sequence). CDR3 sequence (DNA): TGTGCCAGCAACACGGGACAGAACTATGGCTACACCTTC. Amino acid sequence: CASNTGQNYGYTF.

In this sample, this clonotype turned up many times. This chain joins TRBV30 and TRBJ1-1; D remains unclear. Germline V gene lookup returns CDR1 GTSNPN and CDR2 SVGIG (reference sequence). This CDR3 has 14 residues. Deletions cut 0 bases from V and 1 base from J, with 9 bases between. The CDR3 sequence: CAWSVDRENTEAFF. CDR3 nucleotide sequence: TGTGCCTGGAGTGTAGACCGTGAGAACACTGAAGCTTTCTTT.

This chain uses TRBV6-6 with TRBJ2-1, with 14 bases aligning to TRBD2. V shed 1 base, J shed 12 bases, and the junction held 5 bases outside the gene matches. Germline lookup yields CDR1 MNHNY and CDR2 SVGAGI (reference sequence). The CDR3 length is 15 residues. CDR3 protein: CASSYFRLAGGGQFF. The DNA of the CDR3 is TGTGCCAGCAGTTACTTTAGACTAGCGGGAGGGGGGCAGTTCTTC.

Of note for this clonotype: A read error may be the cause here, since a much bigger clone is one base away. The chain links TRBV11-2 to TRBJ2-7, with 7 positions matching TRBD1. Looked up from germline, CDR1 is SGHAT and CDR2 is FQNNGV. CDR3 length: 13 amino acids. After removal of 5 bases from V and 3 bases from J, the junction contained 4 bases not matched to a gene. The DNA of the CDR3 is TGTGCCAGCAGCGTGGGACAGATCTACGAGCAGTACTTC. It encodes CASSVGQIYEQYF.

A remark on this clonotype: Since a much larger clone is just one base distant, this may be a read error. The gene calls are TRBV20-1 and TRBJ1-2; 8 positions match TRBD1. The CDR3 is made up of 14 amino acids. Germline V gives CDR1 DFQATT, CDR2 SNEGSKA (reference sequence). The J segment lost 6 bases and the V segment lost 5 bases, leaving 11 bases of the junction unmatched. CDR3 sequence reads: CSAVLPGQAHGYTF. The CDR3 DNA reads TGCAGTGCTGTTCTTCCGGGACAGGCACATGGCTACACCTTC.

The chain joins TRBV3-1 to TRBJ2-1, with 12 nucleotides matching TRBD2. CDR1 is LGHDT and CDR2 is YNNKEL in the germline V gene (reference sequence). This CDR3 contains 16 residues. Unmatched junction bases numbered 11, after V lost 4 bases and J lost 10 bases. CDR3 sequence: CASSPVGTSGCYEQFF. The CDR3 nucleotides are TGTGCCAGCAGCCCCGTTGGGACTAGCGGGTGCTACGAGCAGTTCTTC.

This clonotype was detected many times. The chain carries TRBV5-1 and TRBJ1-1, with D unclear. Trimming took off 0 bases at V and 2 bases at J, with 14 bases between the two ends. The CDR3 sequence is 16 residues long. Germline V gene lookup returns CDR1 SGHRS and CDR2 YFSETQ. The CDR3 here is CASSLASFGDNTEAFF. The CDR3 DNA reads TGCGCCAGCAGCTTGGCCTCGTTCGGGGATAACACTGAAGCTTTCTTT.

The genes are TRBV14 and TRBJ2-1; 12 bases are a match to TRBD2. CDR3 size: 17 residues. V was clipped by 1 base and J by 0 bases; unmatched bases: 1. Germline V gene lookup returns CDR1 SGHDN and CDR2 FVKESK. CDR3 amino acids: CASSQGLAGASYNEQFF. The CDR3 region has the DNA TGTGCCAGCAGCCAAGGACTAGCGGGAGCCTCCTACAATGAGCAGTTCTTC.

This clonotype was seen only once. The rearrangement joins TRBV20-1 to TRBJ2-3; D possibly corresponds to TRBD1 (6 bases). V lost 6 bases and J lost 4, with 14 bases in between. CDR1 and CDR2 from the germline V gene are DFQATT and SNEGSKA (reference sequence). This CDR3 spans 13 amino acids. The CDR3: CSAEPAGADTQYF. The CDR3 DNA is TGCAGTGCGGAGCCGGCAGGGGCAGATACGCAGTATTTT.

Worth noting for this clonotype: The conserved final phenylalanine or tryptophan is absent from the CDR3, which likely points to a read error. This chain connects TRBV11-2 to TRBJ2-1; 8 bases agree with TRBD2. The CDR3 runs to 15 residues. Germline values: CDR1 SGHAT, CDR2 FQNNGV. The trim removed 7 bases at V and 6 bases at J, leaving 11 bases unmatched. The CDR3 DNA reads as TGTGCCAGCATCCCCCGACTAGCGATGGGCAATGAGCAGTTCCTC. Protein product: CASIPRLAMGNEQFL.

This clonotype was detected ten times or more. The CDR3 is CASSKTVRTLGGNSPLHF. In nucleotides, the CDR3 is TGTGCCAGCTCTAAAACAGTCAGAACCCTAGGGGGTAATTCACCCCTCCACTTT. The rearrangement uses TRBV6-1 and TRBJ1-6; TRBD1 is a possible D gene (6 bases). The germline V gene has CDR1 MNHNS and CDR2 SASEGT. Trimming took 8 bases from V and 6 from J, leaving 26 bases between them. CDR3 size: 18 residues.

This clonotype was counted many times. This chain links TRBV9 with TRBJ2-3, with D possibly being TRBD1 or TRBD2 (5 bases each). This CDR3 has 16 amino acids. The V end was cut by 1 base, the J end by 3 bases, with 15 bases between. Per the germline V gene, CDR1 is SGDLS and CDR2 is YYNGEE. DNA of the CDR3: TGTGCCAGCAGCGTACTTACCGGGACCCCGACAGATACGCAGTATTTT. It translates to CASSVLTGTPTDTQYF.

This clonotype has a single count. The chain combines TRBV13 with TRBJ2-3, with D maybe TRBD2 (7 bases). V was pared by 4 bases and J by 2 bases, with 25 bases between. CDR1 is PRHDT and CDR2 is FYEKMQ in the germline V gene (reference sequence). The CDR3 is 19 amino acids. The CDR3 sequence is CASSSGDWGLSGLTDTQYF. In nucleotides, the CDR3 is TGTGCCAGCAGCTCAGGGGATTGGGGACTATCGGGACTCACAGATACGCAGTATTTT.

Concerning this clonotype itself: A junction end diverges from the germline sequence, so it may reflect a read error. This chain joins TRBV5-6 and TRBJ1-5; D remains unclear. The CDR3 runs to 16 residues. CDR1 and CDR2 (germline): SGHDT, YYEEEE. The CDR3: CVSSLGRFNSNQPQHF. The CDR3 bases are TGTGTCAGCAGCTTGGGTAGATTTAATAGCAATCAGCCCCAGCATTTT.

The J gene is TRBJ1-6, the V gene TRBV12-3 or TRBV12-4; D gene unclear. This CDR3 is 12 amino acids long. V lost 5 bases and J 14 bases, leaving 13 bases between the germline ends. The CDR3 is CASSPGGVALHF. In DNA, the CDR3 is TGTGCCAGCAGTCCCGGCGGCGTGGCCCTCCACTTT.

This clonotype was detected ten times or more. The chain recombines TRBV29-1 with TRBJ2-1; possibly TRBD2 for D (6 bases). The germline V gene encodes CDR1 SQVTM and CDR2 ANQGSEA. V lost 6 bases and J lost 8, with 8 bases in between. The CDR3 is made up of 10 amino acids. DNA for the CDR3: TGCAGCGTGGGGGGACATGAGCAGTTCTTC. Translation: CSVGGHEQFF.